The 20 T cell receptor beta chains in this list originate from one sample, sequenced in a study of human thymus T cells. Assay used: immunoSEQ multiplex PCR; TCRdb lists only in-frame clones, some missing. The sample records fewer than 55,000 clones, 94% being singletons. Sequencing was performed on blood. The source of these receptors is a boy in the first two years of life with a congenital heart defect but otherwise immunologically healthy.

V and J are TRBV4-2 and TRBJ2-2; TRBD2 aligns across 15 bases. The CDR3 totals 18 residues. The germline V gene has CDR1 LGHNA and CDR2 YNFKEQ. The V and J ends lost 2 bases and 0 bases, in that order; junction bases with no gene match: 1. The DNA for the CDR3 is TGTGCCAGCAGCCAAAGGACTAGCGGGGGGGCGAACACCGGGGAGCTGTTTTTT. Its translation is CASSQRTSGGANTGELFF.

Concerning this clone itself: An end of the junction differs from the germline gene, which may be a read error. The rearrangement uses TRBV7-7 and TRBJ2-1, with 7 bases fitting TRBD2. The CDR3 totals 13 residues. Germline assignment: CDR1 SSHAT and CDR2 FNYEAQ (reference sequence). CDR3 amino acids: CASSLRLASEQFF. The CDR3 coding sequence is TGTGCTAGCAGCCTTCGACTAGCTAGTGAGCAGTTCTTC.

V usage is TRBV4-2 and J usage is TRBJ2-3; 9 bases line up with TRBD2. Germline CDR1 and CDR2: LGHNA and YNFKEQ. The CDR3 contains 16 residues. V trimming: 2 bases; J trimming: 1 base; junction bases outside the gene matches: 4. CDR3 DNA: TGTGCCAGCAGCCAACTAGCGGGGAAAGGCACAGATACGCAGTATTTT. Encoded protein: CASSQLAGKGTDTQYF.

The sample holds a few counts of this clone. The rearrangement joins TRBV4-1 to TRBJ1-1; D unclear. This CDR3 is built from 15 residues. With 1 base removed from V and 0 bases from J, the gap between germline ends came to 9 bases. From germline, CDR1 is MGHRA and CDR2 YSYEKL. CDR3 nucleotide sequence: TGCGCCAGCAGCCAAGGGGCCAGGCTGAACACTGAAGCTTTCTTT. Protein product: CASSQGARLNTEAFF.

The V gene is TRBV4-3, the J gene TRBJ1-2; D is undetermined. The germline V gene encodes CDR1 LGHNA and CDR2 YSLEER. Trimming took 1 base from V and 4 from J, leaving 19 bases between them. The CDR3 has 17 amino acids. Here the CDR3 DNA reads TGCGCCAGCAGCCAAGGGGAACGCTTTGGTCCCCTCTATGGCTACACCTTC. Its translation: CASSQGERFGPLYGYTF.

The J gene is TRBJ2-7, the V gene TRBV4-1; either TRBD1 or TRBD2 may supply D (5 bases each). Germline V gene sequence: CDR1 MGHRA, CDR2 YSYEKL. V was pared by 3 bases and J by 1 base, with 13 bases between. The CDR3 has 15 residues. As DNA, the CDR3 is TGCGCCAGCAGCCACCGTGAGGGGCCATCCTACGAGCAGTACTTC. This translates into CASSHREGPSYEQYF.

The chain joins TRBV4-3 to TRBJ2-5, with 7 bases lining up with TRBD2. The junction had 8 bases not matched to a gene; V was cut back by 3 bases and J by 4 bases. Germline V gene sequence: CDR1 LGHNA, CDR2 YSLEER. CDR3 length equals 15 residues. The CDR3 is CASSHQRGLIETQYF. The CDR3 region has the DNA TGCGCCAGCAGCCATCAGCGGGGATTAATAGAGACCCAGTACTTC.

The rearrangement links TRBV7-2 to TRBJ1-1; TRBD1 agrees at 9 bases. This CDR3 contains 15 residues. The germline CDR1 and CDR2 sequences are SGHTA and FQGNSA. The V gene end was trimmed by 4 bases and the J gene end by 4 bases; junction bases not matched to a gene: 7. The chain's CDR3 is CASSYHRGQGTEAFF. The CDR3 DNA is TGTGCCAGCAGCTACCACAGGGGGCAGGGCACTGAAGCTTTCTTT.

The chain links TRBV28 to TRBJ1-5, with D tentatively TRBD1 (6 bases). The germline V gene has CDR1 MDHEN and CDR2 SYDVKM. CDR3 length: 15 amino acids. V was pared by 3 bases and J by 2 bases, with 11 bases between. The chain's CDR3 is CASSFSGAGNQPQHF. DNA of the CDR3: TGTGCCAGCAGTTTCTCAGGGGCAGGCAATCAGCCCCAGCATTTT.

The genes are TRBV10-3 and TRBJ2-3; D is ambiguous. V shed 0 bases and J shed 6 bases, with 4 bases lying between them. The CDR3 has 12 residues. Germline CDR1 is ENHRY and CDR2 is SYGVKD. This CDR3 reads CAISESRDTQYF. The CDR3 DNA sequence: TGTGCCATCAGTGAGTCTCGGGATACGCAGTATTTT.

The V gene is TRBV5-6, the J gene TRBJ2-2; possibly TRBD2 for D (6 bases). Trimming removed 4 bases at V and 3 bases at J, with 16 bases between. The CDR3 loop spans 16 amino acids. Germline V gives CDR1 SGHDT, CDR2 YYEEEE. CDR3 coding DNA: TGTGCCAGCAGCCTCGGGACTGCCCGGGACACCGGGGAGCTGTTTTTT. It specifies CASSLGTARDTGELFF. Supplemented by reference TRBV5-6 and TRBJ2-2, the full variable domain reads DAGVTQSPTHLIKTRGQQVTLRCSPKSGHDTVSWYQQALGQGPQFIFQYYEEEERQRGNFPDRFSGHQFPNYSSELNVNALLLGDSALYLCASSLGTARDTGELFFGEGSRLTVL.

The rearrangement uses TRBV19 and TRBJ1-3; D remains unclear. Germline CDR1 and CDR2: LNHDA and SQIVND (reference sequence). V was trimmed by 3 bases and J by 0 bases, leaving 15 bases between them. The CDR3 is 17 amino acids. This CDR3 reads CASSMTVLPLSGNTIYF. Written as DNA, the CDR3 is TGTGCCAGTAGTATGACTGTTCTACCACTCTCTGGAAACACCATATATTTT.

The chain has TRBV28 and TRBJ1-3; D is perhaps TRBD1 (5 bases). Germline CDR1 and CDR2: MDHEN and SYDVKM. V lost 2 bases and J lost 2, with 7 bases in between. The CDR3 extends over 14 amino acids. CDR3 DNA: TGTGCCAGCAGTTTAGTCAGGGCTGGAAACACCATATATTTT. Residues: CASSLVRAGNTIYF.

The rearrangement joins TRBV27 to TRBJ1-2; D remains ambiguous. The CDR3 has 14 residues. Germline V lookup: CDR1 MNHEY, CDR2 SMNVEV (reference sequence). Trimming removed 2 bases from V and 1 base from J, with 8 bases in between. The CDR3 region has the DNA TGTGCCAGCAGTTTAAAAGGGTTTAACTATGGCTACACCTTC. Protein sequence: CASSLKGFNYGYTF.

The chain couples TRBV6-1 to TRBJ2-5; TRBD1 matches 9 bases. The germline V gene encodes CDR1 MNHNS and CDR2 SASEGT. The junction had 11 bases not matched to a gene; V was cut back by 8 bases and J by 10 bases. The CDR3 runs to 13 residues. The CDR3 DNA reads TGTGCCAGCCGCTCCGGGACAGGGTGGAACCAGTACTTC. This encodes CASRSGTGWNQYF.

V is TRBV6-1 and J is TRBJ2-7, with D uncertain. CDR1 MNHNS and CDR2 SASEGT come from the germline V gene. The V end lost 5 bases, the J end lost 3 bases, and 14 bases lay between the germline ends. The CDR3 totals 14 residues. CDR3 amino acids: CASSSTGGLYEQYF. CDR3 coding DNA: TGTGCCAGCAGTAGCACGGGTGGTCTCTACGAGCAGTACTTC.

V gene TRBV5-4 combines with J gene TRBJ1-1; D possibly corresponds to TRBD1 (5 bases). Deletions cut 7 bases from V and 4 bases from J, with 17 bases between. The CDR3 has 14 amino acids. CDR1 is SGHNT and CDR2 is YYREEE in the germline V gene (reference sequence). In DNA, the CDR3 is TGTGCCAGCTCAAGGAGCCAGGGCTCCACTGAAGCTTTCTTT. It is translated as CASSRSQGSTEAFF.

V gene TRBV5-1 combines with J gene TRBJ2-5, with 8 bases lining up with TRBD1. Germline V lookup: CDR1 SGHRS, CDR2 YFSETQ. This CDR3 comprises 14 residues. V lost 4 bases and J lost 2; bases outside the gene matches: 4. This CDR3 is CASSRGQEQETQYF. The CDR3 DNA reads TGCGCCAGCAGCAGGGGACAGGAGCAAGAGACCCAGTACTTC.

This chain links TRBV7-9 with TRBJ2-3; 11 nucleotides line up with TRBD2. The germline gives CDR1 SEHNR, CDR2 FQNEAQ (reference sequence). With V trimmed by 2 bases and J by 4 bases, 2 bases remained unmatched. The CDR3 spans 15 residues. CDR3 amino acids: CASSLLAGGADTQYF. The CDR3 coding sequence is TGTGCCAGCAGCTTACTAGCGGGGGGAGCAGATACGCAGTATTTT.

V is TRBV19 and J is TRBJ2-5; TRBD2 aligns across 12 bases. Germline CDR1 LNHDA, CDR2 SQIVND (reference sequence). CDR3 length: 17 residues. The V and J ends lost 1 base and 4 bases, in that order; junction bases with no gene match: 7. CDR3 DNA sequence: TGTGCCAGTAGTATAGGGAAGGGACTAGCGGGCCGAGAGACCCAGTACTTC. Amino acid sequence: CASSIGKGLAGRETQYF.